This T cell receptor beta chain was identified in a study of blood T cell repertoires in COVID-19. The data were produced by immunoSEQ multiplex PCR, yet TCRdb's version contains in-frame clones alone and is incomplete. This table has approximately 110,000 clones, almost 90% appearing once. This clone was seen a single time. The source of this sequence is a woman aged 45-65 years with active or convalescent COVID-19. The specimen was peripheral blood.

CDR3 region: CASSREGSKNIQYF. DNA for the CDR3: TGTGCCAGCTCCCGGGAAGGGTCCAAAAACATTCAGTACTTC. The chain uses TRBV5-4 and TRBJ2-4, with a weak D call TRBD2 (5 bases). There are 14 residues in the CDR3. Germline V gene sequence: CDR1 SGHNT, CDR2 YYREEE (reference sequence). The V gene lost 7 bases and the J gene lost 2 bases, with 13 bases spanning the gap.